These T cell receptor beta chains were read from a single sample in a study of CD8 T cells in ankylosing spondylitis. TCRdb passed the 5' RACE reads through MiXCR, listing each CDR3 protein once. This table has about 800,000 distinct CDR3 sequences, roughly 12% appearing once. Sequencing was carried out using blood, either unsorted or a sorted T cell fraction (not recorded which). The receptors were gathered from a male donor with ankylosing spondylitis. Both conserved end residues are part of each CDR3. Fields, in order: D gene, clone size, J gene, V gene, CDR3 protein, CDR3 DNA. D genes are given only for firm matches. Rows may omit the clone size; those that give it use once, few, many or a size class.

- | - | TRBJ1-5 | TRBV4-1 | CASSQGTNKGQPQHF | TGCGCCAGCAGCCAAGGGACAAACAAGGGTCAGCCCCAGCATTTT
- | few | TRBJ1-5 | TRBV12-3/TRBV12-4 | CASSLVGGRQPQHF | TGTGCCAGCAGTTTAGTTGGGGGTAGACAGCCCCAGCATTTT
TRBD2 | - | TRBJ2-1 | TRBV29-1 | CSAILRLAGPRGNEQFF | TGCAGCGCCATCCTACGACTAGCGGGGCCAAGGGGCAATGAGCAGTTCTTC
- | few | TRBJ2-5 | TRBV5-6 | CASSDSPQETQYF | TGTGCCAGCAGCGACAGTCCCCAAGAGACCCAGTACTTC
TRBD2 | - | TRBJ2-7 | TRBV20-1 | CSARRLAGYEQYF | TGCAGTGCTCGTCGTCTAGCGGGATACGAGCAGTACTTC
- | - | TRBJ1-2 | TRBV24-1 | CATSDETGRSYGYTF | TGTGCCACCAGTGATGAAACAGGGAGGTCCTATGGCTACACCTTC
- | - | TRBJ2-5 | TRBV7-2 | CASSGGPGETQYF | TGTGCCAGCAGCGGCGGGCCCGGAGAGACCCAGTACTTC
TRBD1 | few | TRBJ1-4 | TRBV7-2 | CASSSRQGGGYEKLFF | TGTGCCAGCAGCTCACGCCAGGGGGGCGGATACGAAAAACTGTTTTTT
- | few | TRBJ2-1 | TRBV11-2 | CASSLEGGYHNEQFF | TGTGCCAGCAGCTTAGAAGGCGGTTACCACAATGAGCAGTTCTTC
TRBD1 | few | TRBJ1-1 | TRBV6-4 | CASSVVRDSEAFF | TGTGCCAGCAGTGTCGTCCGGGACAGTGAAGCTTTCTTT
- | - | TRBJ2-7 | TRBV12-3/TRBV12-4 | CASSLYRVKQYF | TGTGCCAGCAGTTTGTACAGGGTCAAGCAGTACTTC
- | few | TRBJ2-7 | TRBV7-2 | CASSLSLAVMSYEQYF | TGTGCCAGCAGCTTATCTCTAGCCGTAATGTCCTACGAGCAGTACTTC
- | - | TRBJ2-1 | TRBV7-2 | CASSKPGHGQFF | TGTGCCAGCAGCAAGCCGGGACACGGACAGTTCTTC
- | few | TRBJ2-1 | TRBV4-3 | CASSHLFVEGGHEQFF | TGCGCCAGCAGCCACCTCTTTGTGGAGGGGGGCCATGAGCAGTTCTTC
TRBD2 | many | TRBJ2-1 | TRBV12-3/TRBV12-4 | CASRLAGSYNEQFF | TGTGCCAGCAGACTAGCGGGGTCCTACAATGAGCAGTTCTTC
- | many | TRBJ2-4 | TRBV29-1 | CSVAVQGASGNQYF | TGCAGCGTTGCAGTACAGGGGGCTAGCGGGAATCAGTACTTC
TRBD1 | - | TRBJ2-2 | TRBV10-1 | CASSEQGKAKLFF | TGCGCCAGCAGTGAACAGGGGAAGGCGAAGCTGTTTTTT
- | few | TRBJ2-2 | TRBV11-2 | CASSPMALQGGELFF | TGTGCCAGCAGCCCCATGGCCTTGCAGGGCGGGGAGCTGTTTTTT
- | many | TRBJ1-6 | TRBV15 | CATGPNNSPLHF | TGTGCCACGGGGCCGAATAATTCACCCCTCCACTTT
- | few | TRBJ1-5 | TRBV9 | CASSARGYQPQHF | TGTGCCAGCAGCGCACGGGGTTATCAGCCCCAGCATTTT
- | few | TRBJ2-3 | TRBV5-5 | CASGPGPFTDTQYF | TGTGCCAGCGGCCCTGGACCCTTCACCGATACGCAGTATTTT
- | few | TRBJ2-5 | TRBV24-1 | CATSDERQSGQETQYF | TGTGCCACCAGTGATGAGAGACAGTCGGGACAAGAGACCCAGTACTTC
- | few | TRBJ2-5 | TRBV20-1 | CSGYRVGAGETQYF | TGCAGTGGCTACAGGGTCGGGGCTGGGGAGACCCAGTACTTC
- | - | TRBJ1-6 | TRBV5-5 | CASSLAGSTDSPLHF | TGTGCCAGCAGCCTAGCCGGGTCTACGGATTCACCCCTCCACTTT
- | - | TRBJ2-3 | TRBV4-1 | CASSYTTGTDTQYF | TGCGCCAGCAGTTATACCACCGGCACAGATACGCAGTATTTT
- | few | TRBJ2-2 | TRBV7-2 | CASSPYMDNTGELFF | TGTGCCAGCAGCCCCTATATGGATAACACCGGGGAGCTGTTTTTT
TRBD1 | - | TRBJ2-6 | TRBV10-3 | CAISGNRGSGGANVLTF | TGTGCCATCAGTGGAAACAGGGGATCGGGCGGGGCCAACGTCCTGACTTTC
- | - | TRBJ1-6 | TRBV20-1 | CSASSRGGESPLHF | TGCAGTGCTAGTAGCCGGGGAGGAGAGTCACCCCTCCACTTT
TRBD1 | few | TRBJ1-1 | TRBV4-2 | CASSQEALTGRGGAFF | TGTGCCAGCAGCCAAGAAGCACTGACAGGGCGAGGGGGAGCTTTCTTT
- | - | TRBJ1-5 | TRBV4-3 | CASSQLQGSNQPQHF | TGCGCCAGCAGCCAGTTACAGGGAAGCAATCAGCCCCAGCATTTT
- | - | TRBJ1-1 | TRBV9 | CASSVTQGNTEAFF | TGTGCCAGCAGCGTTACACAGGGGAACACTGAAGCTTTCTTT
- | - | TRBJ2-7 | TRBV20-1 | CSAPTSTSAYEQYF | TGCAGTGCTCCTACCTCTACTTCAGCCTACGAGCAGTACTTC
- | few | TRBJ2-7 | TRBV20-1 | CSASAGPDHSEQYF | TGCAGTGCATCTGCGGGACCGGACCATTCAGAGCAGTACTTC
- | few | TRBJ1-5 | TRBV20-1 | CSARDRRSNQPQHF | TGCAGTGCTAGAGACAGGCGTAGCAATCAGCCCCAGCATTTT
- | few | TRBJ2-2 | TRBV2 | CATRGAATGELFF | TGTGCCACCCGAGGAGCGGCTACCGGGGAGCTGTTTTTT
- | - | TRBJ1-2 | TRBV5-6 | CASSPWGPYGYTF | TGTGCCAGCAGCCCCTGGGGACCCTATGGCTACACCTTC
- | once | TRBJ2-3 | TRBV18 | CASSSTRTEPADTQYF | TGTGCCAGCTCATCGACCCGGACAGAACCAGCAGATACGCAGTATTTT
- | - | TRBJ2-3 | TRBV9 | CASGAEITDTQYF | TGTGCCAGCGGGGCAGAGATCACAGATACGCAGTATTTT
- | few | TRBJ2-3 | TRBV7-2 | CASSSLIGATQYF | TGTGCCAGCAGCTCCCTGATCGGGGCTACGCAGTATTTT
- | few | TRBJ2-3 | TRBV7-9 | CASNENQGTDTQYF | TGTGCCAGCAACGAGAATCAGGGCACAGATACGCAGTATTTT
TRBD1 | - | TRBJ1-5 | TRBV5-1 | CASSSRPMDRRNQPQHF | TGCGCCAGCAGCTCTCGACCAATGGACAGGCGGAATCAGCCCCAGCATTTT
- | many | TRBJ1-1 | TRBV5-6 | CASSDPTTGNTEAFF | TGTGCCAGCAGCGATCCCACGACAGGAAACACTGAAGCTTTCTTT
- | - | TRBJ2-3 | TRBV7-2 | CASSFMGPYTDTQYF | TGTGCCAGCAGCTTTATGGGACCGTACACAGATACGCAGTATTTT
TRBD2 | many | TRBJ2-7 | TRBV20-1 | CSARDLERGTSYEQYF | TGCAGTGCTAGAGATCTCGAGCGGGGAACCTCCTACGAGCAGTACTTC
TRBD1 | many | TRBJ2-7 | TRBV7-8 | CASTFGQGASYEQYF | TGTGCCAGCACATTCGGGCAGGGGGCTTCCTACGAGCAGTACTTC
- | - | TRBJ2-7 | TRBV30 | CAWTLNLPATYEQYF | TGTGCCTGGACCTTAAATTTGCCCGCCACCTACGAGCAGTACTTC